The rows below give T cell receptor beta chains drawn from one sample of a study of T-cell memory formation after mild COVID-19. Using its own MiXCR run on the 5' RACE reads, TCRdb lists one record per CDR3 protein. The sample has about 110,000 distinct CDR3 sequences; roughly a sixth are singletons. Sequencing used PBMCs or a T cell subset sorted from them (not recorded which). These receptors were taken from a young man who had mild COVID-19 (a few samples of this study predate the infection). Cell type and time point are not known. The CDR3 runs from the conserved cysteine through the conserved F or W. A D gene is named only where the DNA matches it firmly. A clone size is listed for some rows: how often the clone was seen (once, few, many), or a class if it is expanded.

clone size	V gene	J gene	D gene	CDR3 protein	CDR3 DNA
-	TRBV4-2	TRBJ1-5	-	CASSHNMKGGPGQPQHF	TGTGCCAGCAGCCATAACATGAAGGGGGGGCCGGGTCAGCCCCAGCATTTT
many	TRBV12-3/TRBV12-4	TRBJ1-1	TRBD1	CASSLGQGGVTEAFF	TGTGCCAGCAGTTTGGGGCAAGGGGGCGTCACTGAAGCTTTCTTT
-	TRBV7-3	TRBJ2-1	-	CASSLGARDEQFF	TGTGCCAGCAGCTTGGGGGCTAGGGATGAGCAGTTCTTC
few	TRBV5-6	TRBJ2-2	TRBD1	CASSWTGDTGELFF	TGTGCCAGCAGCTGGACAGGGGACACCGGGGAGCTGTTTTTT
few	TRBV6-2/TRBV6-3	TRBJ2-3	TRBD2	CASSQAGVGVDTQYF	TGTGCCAGCAGTCAAGCGGGGGTAGGCGTCGATACGCAGTATTTT
-	TRBV19	TRBJ2-5	TRBD2	CASSIGLASGPQETQYF	TGTGCCAGTAGTATAGGGCTGGCTAGCGGGCCCCAAGAGACCCAGTACTTC
-	TRBV29-1	TRBJ2-2	TRBD1	CSARQGADTGELFF	TGCAGCGCAAGACAGGGGGCGGACACCGGGGAGCTGTTTTTT
-	TRBV5-4	TRBJ2-7	-	CASSLDQRSYEQYF	TGTGCCAGCAGCTTGGATCAACGCTCCTACGAGCAGTACTTC
-	TRBV11-1	TRBJ2-1	-	CASSLDISEQFF	TGTGCCAGCAGCTTGGACATTAGTGAGCAGTTCTTC
-	TRBV4-1	TRBJ1-5	-	CASSPVFGPQHF	TGCGCCAGCAGCCCCGTCTTTGGGCCCCAGCATTTT
many	TRBV5-1	TRBJ2-5	-	CASSLAGLETQYF	TGCGCCAGCAGCTTGGCCGGGCTGGAGACCCAGTACTTC
few	TRBV12-3/TRBV12-4	TRBJ1-5	TRBD1	CASSLAYLQGADQHF	TGTGCCAGCAGTTTAGCTTACTTACAGGGGGCGGACCAGCATTTT
-	TRBV5-8	TRBJ2-1	TRBD2	CASSPSPSSGSYNEQFF	TGTGCCAGCAGCCCTTCTCCTTCTAGCGGCTCCTACAATGAGCAGTTCTTC
few	TRBV28	TRBJ1-3	-	CASSFSGGPGNTIYF	TGTGCCAGCAGTTTCTCGGGGGGACCCGGAAACACCATATATTTT
few	TRBV5-1	TRBJ1-1	-	CASSISGAGQTEAFF	TGCGCCAGCAGCATATCCGGGGCTGGTCAAACTGAAGCTTTCTTT
many	TRBV30	TRBJ2-1	-	CAWMGQEYNEQFF	TGTGCCTGGATGGGTCAGGAATACAATGAGCAGTTCTTC
few	TRBV20-1	TRBJ2-3	-	CSDSDTQYF	TGCAGTGACTCAGATACGCAGTATTTT
many	TRBV5-1	TRBJ2-1	-	CASRGGDSGEQFF	TGCGCCAGCAGAGGAGGGGACTCGGGTGAGCAGTTCTTC
many	TRBV18	TRBJ2-1	-	CASSQSTSGNEQFF	TGTGCCAGCTCACAATCGACTTCCGGGAATGAGCAGTTCTTC
-	TRBV7-9	TRBJ2-4	-	CASSLAGGLEYF	TGTGCCAGCAGCTTAGCGGGGGGCCTAGAGTACTTC
-	TRBV24-1	TRBJ2-1	-	CATSDGSYSYNEQFF	TGTGCCACCAGTGACGGCAGCTACTCCTACAATGAGCAGTTCTTC
many	TRBV19	TRBJ2-3	-	CASSTDRPSTDTQYF	TGTGCCAGTAGTACAGACAGACCGAGCACAGATACGCAGTATTTT
few	TRBV28	TRBJ2-2	-	CASSLIMAGELFF	TGTGCCAGCAGTTTAATAATGGCCGGGGAGCTGTTTTTT
-	TRBV21-1	TRBJ2-2	-	CASSKEERPYTGELFF	TGTGCCAGCAGCAAAGAGGAGCGGCCTTACACCGGGGAGCTGTTTTTT
few	TRBV6-6	TRBJ1-1	-	CGVGGTEAFF	TGTGGGGTGGGGGGCACTGAAGCTTTCTTT
-	TRBV7-8	TRBJ2-3	TRBD2	CASSGVAGGTSDTQYF	TGTGCCAGCAGCGGGGTGGCGGGGGGTACGTCTGATACGCAGTATTTT
-	TRBV12-5	TRBJ1-4	-	CASGLGQSTEKLFF	TGTGCTAGTGGACTAGGACAGTCGACTGAAAAACTGTTTTTT
few	TRBV6-2/TRBV6-3	TRBJ2-1	-	CASSGFAEQFF	TGTGCCAGCAGTGGTTTTGCTGAGCAGTTCTTC
few	TRBV7-9	TRBJ1-6	-	CASSYRGIGNSPLHF	TGTGCCAGCAGCTACCGGGGTATCGGTAATTCACCCCTCCACTTT